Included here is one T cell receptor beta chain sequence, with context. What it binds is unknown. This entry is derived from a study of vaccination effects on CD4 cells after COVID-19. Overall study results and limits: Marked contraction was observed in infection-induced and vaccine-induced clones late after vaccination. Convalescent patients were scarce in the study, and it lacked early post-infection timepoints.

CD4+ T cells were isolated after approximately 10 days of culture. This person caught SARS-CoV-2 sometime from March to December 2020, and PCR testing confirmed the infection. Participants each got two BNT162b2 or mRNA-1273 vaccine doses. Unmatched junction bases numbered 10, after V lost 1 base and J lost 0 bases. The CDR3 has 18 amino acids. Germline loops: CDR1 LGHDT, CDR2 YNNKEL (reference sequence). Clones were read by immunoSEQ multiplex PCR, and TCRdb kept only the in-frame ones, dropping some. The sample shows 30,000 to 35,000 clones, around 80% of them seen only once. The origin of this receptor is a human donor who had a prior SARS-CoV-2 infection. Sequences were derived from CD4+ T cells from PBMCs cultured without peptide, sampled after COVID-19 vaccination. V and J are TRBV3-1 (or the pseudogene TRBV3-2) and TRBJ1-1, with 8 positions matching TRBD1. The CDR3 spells CASSQGGGQVIMNTEAFF. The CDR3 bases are TGTGCCAGCAGCCAAGGGGGGGGACAGGTGATTATGAACACTGAAGCTTTCTTT.